This T cell receptor beta chain was sequenced in a study of cytomegalovirus exposure and HLA in healthy donors. This clone was seen only a few times. The study ran its PCR with 60 Vbeta and 13 Jbeta primers. Using immunoSEQ multiplex PCR, the repertoire was profiled, and TCRdb retains in-frame clones only, with some absent. The table includes roughly 33,000 clones, around three quarters detected once. Sequencing input: PBMCs. The source of this sequence is a male donor in good health and CMV-seronegative.

The CDR3 loop is CASSLGTSQETQYF. The CDR3 DNA follows: TGCGCCAGCAGCCTCGGGACTTCTCAAGAGACCCAGTACTTC. The chain links TRBV5-1 to TRBJ2-5; D may be TRBD2 (6 bases). Trimming took 4 bases from V and 2 from J, leaving 12 bases between them. This CDR3 contains 14 residues. Germline V gives CDR1 SGHRS, CDR2 YFSETQ.